The 12 T cell receptor beta chains below were found in one sample sequenced in a study of blood T cells in healthy people across ages. Primed by a sample-barcoded 5' primer and a J-beta primer mix, a second PCR proceeded for about 7 to 12 cycles. TCRdb re-called the 5' RACE reads with MiXCR, one entry per CDR3 protein. The table includes 750,000 to 950,000 distinct CDR3 sequences, around half detected once. Sequenced sample: blood. The receptors derive from a man older than 75 in good health.

In this sample, this clonotype turned up once. The chain joins TRBV18 to TRBJ1-1; D not resolved. Germline V gene sequence: CDR1 KGHSH, CDR2 LQKENI. This CDR3 is 15 amino acids long. V dropped 2 bases and J dropped 6 bases, with 16 bases sitting between them. The CDR3 region is CASSPREGRASEAFF. The CDR3 nucleotides are TGTGCCAGCTCACCAAGGGAAGGGAGAGCGTCTGAAGCTTTCTTT.

For the CDR3, the DNA is TGCAGTGCTAGAGGTGGAGGGGTTGGAGAAAAACTGTTTTTT. Its translation is CSARGGGVGEKLFF. V is TRBV20-1 and J is TRBJ1-4; D may be TRBD1 (5 bases). The CDR3 has 14 residues. Germline values: CDR1 DFQATT, CDR2 SNEGSKA (reference sequence). V lost 1 base and J lost 8, with 14 bases in between.

This clonotype was observed a handful of times. The CDR3 nucleotides are TGTGCCACCAGTGATTCGAACAGGGCGAAACTGTTTTTT. Protein sequence: CATSDSNRAKLFF. The V gene is TRBV24-1, the J gene TRBJ1-4; D perhaps matches TRBD1 (6 bases). With 2 bases removed from V and 11 bases from J, the gap between germline ends came to 11 bases. Germline CDR1 KGHDR, CDR2 SFDVKD. The CDR3 consists of 13 residues.

The V and J genes are TRBV29-1 and TRBJ2-2; D may be TRBD2 (5 bases). Germline V gene lookup returns CDR1 SQVTM and CDR2 ANQGSEA. The CDR3 loop spans 13 amino acids. Between the trimmed V and J ends, which lost 4 bases and 0 bases, there was a span of 6 bases. CDR3 nucleotides: TGCAGCGTTGCGGGAACGAACACCGGGGAGCTGTTTTTT. Its translation: CSVAGTNTGELFF.

About this clonotype: An end of the junction differs from the germline gene, which may be a read error. The V and J genes are TRBV5-1 and TRBJ2-2; D gene ambiguous. This CDR3 spans 14 amino acids. Germline loops: CDR1 SGHRS, CDR2 YFSETQ. CDR3 DNA: TGCGCCAGCGGCTTGGGGTCCAACACCGGGGAGCTGTTTTTT. It codes for CASGLGSNTGELFF.

The chain joins TRBV29-1 to TRBJ2-2, with 7 bases that match TRBD1. The junction had 2 bases not matched to a gene; V was cut back by 4 bases and J by 0 bases. CDR3 length equals 14 residues. Per the germline V gene, CDR1 is SQVTM and CDR2 is ANQGSEA. CDR3 sequence reads: CSVAGTANTGELFF. The CDR3 nucleotides are TGCAGCGTTGCAGGGACAGCGAACACCGGGGAGCTGTTTTTT.

Turning to this clonotype: It may be a read error: a sequence one base away is much more abundant. The chain employs TRBV5-1 and TRBJ2-1; D possibly corresponds to TRBD2 (6 bases). This CDR3 spans 13 amino acids. Germline V gene sequence: CDR1 SGHRS, CDR2 YFSETQ. Trimming removed 0 bases at V and 13 bases at J, with 14 bases between. CDR3: CASSLVSGGTQFF. In nucleotides, the CDR3 is TGCGCCAGCAGCTTGGTTTCTGGGGGGACCCAGTTCTTC.

The V and J genes are TRBV20-1 and TRBJ2-1, with D tentatively TRBD1 or TRBD2 (6 bases each). The germline gives CDR1 DFQATT, CDR2 SNEGSKA (reference sequence). The CDR3 has 14 amino acids. Trimming removed 1 base at V and 8 bases at J, with 15 bases between. The DNA of the CDR3 is TGCAGTGCTAGAGGACAGGCAACTAGCTATGAGCAGTTCTTC. Encoded protein: CSARGQATSYEQFF.

This clonotype has a handful of counts. The gene calls are TRBV29-1 and TRBJ1-1; D is unresolved. Germline V gives CDR1 SQVTM, CDR2 ANQGSEA. This CDR3 spans 12 amino acids. The germline V and J ends were trimmed by 5 bases and 4 bases, with 11 bases remaining between them. The DNA of the CDR3 is TGCAGCGTTTCAAATCGGGGCACTGAAGCTTTCTTT. This translates into CSVSNRGTEAFF. Variable domain in full (rest from reference TRBV29-1 and TRBJ1-1): SAVISQKPSRDICQRGTSLTIQCQVDSQVTMMFWYRQQPGQSLTLIATANQGSEATYESGFVIDKFPISRPNLTFSTLTVSNMSPEDSSIYLCSVSNRGTEAFFGQGTRLTVV.

This rearrangement joins TRBV12-3 or TRBV12-4 to TRBJ2-2; no definite D call. CDR3 length equals 13 residues. V lost 8 bases to trimming and J lost 3 bases, with 10 bases between them. DNA for the CDR3: TGTGCCAGCCCCGACCCTTACACCGGGGAGCTGTTTTTT. Translating gives CASPDPYTGELFF.

This clonotype occurred a few times. This chain links TRBV29-1 with TRBJ2-5; D possibly corresponds to TRBD2 (5 bases). The CDR3 is 13 residues long. Per germline, CDR1 SQVTM and CDR2 ANQGSEA. The V end was cut by 7 bases, the J end by 5 bases, with 17 bases between. The CDR3 sequence: CSAGGTPKETQYF. CDR3 nucleotide sequence: TGCAGCGCCGGAGGAACGCCAAAGGAGACCCAGTACTTC.

This clonotype was counted a few times. The chain is built from TRBV6-1 and TRBJ2-3, with D perhaps TRBD2 (6 bases). Looked up from germline, CDR1 is MNHNS and CDR2 is SASEGT. This CDR3 region has 15 residues. V lost 2 bases, J lost 3 bases, and 12 bases lay in between. The CDR3: CASSERLARTDTQYF. CDR3 bases: TGTGCCAGCAGTGAAAGGCTAGCGAGAACAGATACGCAGTATTTT.